This T cell receptor (beta chain) was retrieved from a study of OX40 agonist ivuxolimab in advanced cancers. Study summary: The patients received ivuxolimab by intravenous route every 2 weeks at 0.01 to 10 mg/kg. Study-level points and caveats: Clonal expansion by week 6 occurred in CD4+ and CD8+ blood T cells (at 0.1 to 3.0 mg/kg). Partial responders dosed at 0.1-3.0 mg/kg displayed clonal expansion ranking among the lowest.

The method was immunoSEQ multiplex PCR; TCRdb's version includes in-frame clones alone and lacks a portion of them. The profile shows tens of thousands of clones, 75% to 95% of them singletons. Concerning this clone: As yet, its antigen is unknown. Distinct nucleotide sequences in the sample also encode this CDR3.

CDR3 length: 14 residues. Germline values: CDR1 SGHRS, CDR2 YFSETQ. The V and J ends lost 4 bases and 4 bases respectively, with 14 bases between them. The chain links TRBV5-1 to TRBJ1-1; possible D gene TRBD1, 6 bases. This TCR was sampled from an adult with an advanced solid tumor such as melanoma, head and neck, liver or kidney cancer. This sample comprised CD4+ or CD8+ T cells sorted from blood, obtained in a trial of the OX40 agonist ivuxolimab. The CDR3 loop is CASSLQGDGTEAFF. CDR3 nucleotides: TGCGCCAGCAGCCTACAGGGCGACGGCACTGAAGCTTTCTTT.